This is a list of T cell receptor beta chains from one sample in a study of T cell changes during pregnancy in multiple sclerosis. Here immunoSEQ multiplex PCR was the method, and the copy in TCRdb shows in-frame clones only, minus some. The sample consists of over 35,000 clones, about 94% of them appearing once. The starting material was CD8+ T cells from peripheral blood mononuclear cells, obtained in the third trimester of pregnancy. The receptors come from a female donor with multiple sclerosis, enrolled in a pregnancy study. CDR3s include the opening cysteine and the closing phenylalanine or tryptophan. A D gene is named only where the DNA matches it firmly. Only some rows state a clone size, as once, few, many or a class for expanded clones.

v_call	j_call	clone_size	d_call	cdr3_aa	cdr3_nt
TRBV11-3	TRBJ2-7	few	.	CASSPTGTYEQYF	TGTGCCAGCAGCCCTACGGGGACCTACGAGCAGTACTTC
TRBV4-2	TRBJ2-1	.	.	CASSQRSGSYNEQFF	TGTGCCAGCAGCCAAAGAAGCGGCTCCTACAATGAGCAGTTCTTC
TRBV5-6	TRBJ2-7	.	.	CASSLGSLYGSEQYF	TGTGCCAGCAGCTTGGGAAGTCTCTATGGTAGCGAGCAGTACTTC
TRBV27	TRBJ2-1	once	.	CASSFSSLNEQFF	TGTGCCAGCAGTTTTTCTAGTCTAAATGAGCAGTTCTTC
TRBV6-5	TRBJ2-7	.	TRBD2	CASRRERNYEQYF	TGTGCCAGCAGGCGGGAGCGGAACTACGAGCAGTACTTC
TRBV5-6	TRBJ1-2	.	.	CASRSTDSYGYTF	TGTGCCAGCAGATCGACAGACAGCTATGGCTACACCTTC
TRBV6-5	TRBJ2-7	.	.	CASRGSYEQYF	TGTGCCAGCAGAGGGAGTTACGAGCAGTACTTC
TRBV7-3	TRBJ1-2	.	TRBD1	CASSSTGEHGYTF	TGTGCCAGCAGCTCCACAGGGGAACATGGCTACACCTTC
TRBV28	TRBJ1-4	.	.	CASSLWRDATNEKLFF	TGTGCCAGCAGTTTATGGAGGGATGCAACTAATGAAAAACTGTTTTTT
TRBV4-1	TRBJ2-7	.	TRBD1	CASSPDRDEQYF	TGCGCCAGCAGCCCTGACAGGGACGAGCAGTACTTC
TRBV2	TRBJ2-1	.	TRBD2	CADGAGDLYNEQFF	TGTGCCGACGGGGCGGGGGACCTCTACAATGAGCAGTTCTTC